This paragraph reports one T cell receptor (beta chain). What it recognizes is unknown. The CDR3 is made up of 16 amino acids. V shed 2 bases and J shed 5 bases, with 19 bases lying between them. Germline CDR1 LGHDT, CDR2 YNNKEL (reference sequence). The data originate from a study of T cell responses to AZD1222 COVID-19 vaccine. Overall study: Pooled in the analysis were second doses at about 4 or about 12 weeks. Study results and limitations: The sample set comprised mostly white British donors with more females, and clonal diversity was possibly underestimated. Along spike, vaccine-associated CD4 TCRs were found throughout, with dominance at 160-218 and 743-854.

The assay was immunoSEQ multiplex PCR, and TCRdb's table has in-frame clones only and misses some. Found here are some 140,000 clones, roughly 90% of them singletons; the top ten hold about 3%. The rearrangement joins TRBV3-1 (or the pseudogene TRBV3-2) to TRBJ2-7; maybe TRBD2 (5 bases). Material: peripheral blood, obtained on day 0 of AZD1222 vaccination. This TCR derives from an adult in good health. In DNA form, the CDR3 reads TGTGCCAGCAGCCAATCTTTGTGGCAGGCACTAGACGAGCAGTACTTC. Its translation is CASSQSLWQALDEQYF.